The clone carrying this T cell receptor (beta chain) occurred a few times. Its antigen is still unknown. This sample was included in a study of beta chain features in type 1 diabetes. Across the whole study: Analysis included over 100,000,000 sorted cells drawn from all samples.

Study results and limitations: At VDJ recombination sites, type 1 diabetes patients had fewer insertions and more deleted nucleotides.

The germline CDR1 and CDR2 sequences are SGHKS and YYEKEE (reference sequence). Trimming stripped 4 bases from V and 0 bases from J, with 11 bases between. This CDR3 is built from 15 residues. CD4+ naive, central memory, regulatory and stem cell-like memory subsets were isolated by sorting on CD45RO/CCR7/CD25/CD127/CD95/CD27. What was sequenced were expressed TCRB transcripts, since all of the isolated RNA had been reverse transcribed. Generated by immunoSEQ multiplex PCR, the TCRdb table keeps only in-frame clones and is missing some. Counted here are approximately 140,000 clones, 6.9% occurring once; the ten biggest clones make up 1.3% to 1.5%.

The receptor's source is a young woman in good health. This chain connects TRBV5-5 to TRBJ1-3; a possible D gene is TRBD1 (5 bases). Sequenced sample: central memory CD4+ T cells from blood. CDR3 loop: CASSRGLNSGNTIYF. The DNA of the CDR3 is TGTGCCAGCAGCCGGGGACTGAACTCTGGAAACACCATATATTTT.